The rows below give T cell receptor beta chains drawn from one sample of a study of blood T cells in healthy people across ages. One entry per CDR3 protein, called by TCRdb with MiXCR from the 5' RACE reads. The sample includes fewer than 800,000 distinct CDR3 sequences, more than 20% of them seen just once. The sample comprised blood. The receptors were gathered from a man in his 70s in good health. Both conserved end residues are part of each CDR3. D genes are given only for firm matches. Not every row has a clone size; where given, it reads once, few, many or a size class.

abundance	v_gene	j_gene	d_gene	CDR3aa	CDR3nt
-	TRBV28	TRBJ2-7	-	CATEDSRPSYEQYF	TGTGCCACCGAGGACAGCCGTCCCTCCTACGAGCAGTACTTC
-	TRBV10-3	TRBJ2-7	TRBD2	CAISEGGSIGQYF	TGTGCCATCAGTGAGGGCGGGAGTATCGGGCAGTACTTC
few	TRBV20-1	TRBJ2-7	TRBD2	CSAREGTSGTDEQYF	TGCAGTGCTAGGGAGGGGACTAGCGGGACAGACGAGCAGTACTTC
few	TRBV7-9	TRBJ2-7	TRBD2	CANKIAGGPNEQYF	TGTGCCAACAAAATAGCGGGAGGACCCAACGAGCAGTACTTC
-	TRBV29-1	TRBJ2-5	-	CSVEWAETQYF	TGCAGCGTTGAATGGGCAGAGACCCAGTACTTC
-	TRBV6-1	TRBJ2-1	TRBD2	CASTGLAEAYNEQFF	TGTGCCAGCACCGGACTAGCGGAGGCCTACAATGAGCAGTTCTTC
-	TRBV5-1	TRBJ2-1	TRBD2	CANSLRLAGGRNEQFF	TGCGCCAACAGCCTAAGACTAGCGGGAGGTAGGAATGAGCAGTTCTTC
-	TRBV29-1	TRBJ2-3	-	CSVEGPRGTDTQYF	TGCAGCGTTGAAGGACCCAGGGGCACAGATACGCAGTATTTT
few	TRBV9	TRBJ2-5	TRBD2	CASSVLAGVETQYF	TGTGCCAGCAGCGTACTAGCGGGAGTGGAGACCCAGTACTTC
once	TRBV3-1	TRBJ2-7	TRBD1	CASSQDFRGYEQYF	TGTGCCAGCAGCCAAGACTTCAGGGGGTACGAGCAGTACTTC
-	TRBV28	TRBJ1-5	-	CASSLGGIYSNQPQHF	TGTGCCAGCAGTTTAGGAGGAATTTATAGCAATCAGCCCCAGCATTTT
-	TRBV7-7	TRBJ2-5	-	CASSLAIQETQYF	TGTGCCAGCAGCTTAGCTATCCAAGAGACCCAGTACTTC
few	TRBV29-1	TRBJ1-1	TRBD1	CSVERDRTEAFF	TGCAGCGTTGAACGGGACAGGACAGAAGCTTTCTTT
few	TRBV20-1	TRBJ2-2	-	CSASPSGNTGELFF	TGCAGTGCTAGTCCCAGCGGAAACACCGGGGAGCTGTTTTTT
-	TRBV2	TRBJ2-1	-	CASSEAKGGYNEQFF	TGTGCCAGCAGTGAAGCTAAAGGGGGCTACAATGAGCAGTTCTTC
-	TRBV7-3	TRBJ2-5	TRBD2	CANSLSAGEQETQYF	TGTGCCAACAGCTTAAGTGCGGGAGAACAAGAGACCCAGTACTTC
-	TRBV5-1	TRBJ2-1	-	CASSLDWGVLYNEQFF	TGCGCCAGCAGCTTGGATTGGGGAGTGCTCTACAATGAGCAGTTCTTC
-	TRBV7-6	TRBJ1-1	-	CTSSLGSGVAAFF	TGTACCAGCAGCTTAGGTTCGGGGGTTGCAGCTTTCTTT
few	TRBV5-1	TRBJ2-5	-	CASTFSGRLQFF	TGCGCCAGCACCTTTTCGGGCCGGTTGCAATTCTTC
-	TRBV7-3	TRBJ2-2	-	CASSFGSLAGELFF	TGTGCCAGCAGCTTTGGGTCCTTGGCCGGGGAGCTGTTTTTT
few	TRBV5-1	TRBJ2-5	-	CASSSGSSQETQYF	TGCGCCAGCAGCTCAGGGAGTTCCCAAGAGACCCAGTACTTC
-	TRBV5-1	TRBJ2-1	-	CASSFANVIGNEQFF	TGCGCCAGCAGCTTCGCAAATGTCATAGGGAATGAGCAGTTCTTC
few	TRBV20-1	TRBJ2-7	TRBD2	CSAAVGVSGMRRDEQYF	TGCAGTGCTGCCGTGGGGGTTAGCGGGATGCGGCGGGACGAGCAGTACTTC
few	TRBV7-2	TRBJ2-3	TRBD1	CASSLTGTGMGSTDTQYF	TGTGCCAGCAGCTTAACCGGGACAGGCATGGGGAGCACAGATACGCAGTATTTT
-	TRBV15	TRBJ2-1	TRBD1	CATSSLARQGYNEQFF	TGTGCCACCAGCAGCTTAGCGAGACAGGGGTACAATGAGCAGTTCTTC
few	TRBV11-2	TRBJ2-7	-	CASSLGGLTPTYEQYF	TGTGCCAGCAGCTTAGGGGGGCTTACCCCTACCTACGAGCAGTACTTC
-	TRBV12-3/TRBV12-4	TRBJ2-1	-	CASSFGQVEFF	TGTGCCAGCAGTTTCGGGCAAGTCGAGTTCTTC
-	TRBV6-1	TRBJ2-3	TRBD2	CASSEVASGRGTDTQYF	TGTGCCAGCAGTGAAGTGGCTAGCGGGAGGGGCACAGATACGCAGTATTTT
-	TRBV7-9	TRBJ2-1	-	CASSLGSAWGNEQFF	TGTGCCAGCAGCTTAGGCTCCGCTTGGGGCAATGAGCAGTTCTTC
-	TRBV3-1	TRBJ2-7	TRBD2	CASSSGTSGRGEQYF	TGTGCCAGCAGCTCAGGGACTAGCGGGAGAGGCGAGCAGTACTTC
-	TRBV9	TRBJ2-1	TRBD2	CASSVGGLAGGGNEQFF	TGTGCCAGCAGCGTAGGCGGACTAGCGGGAGGGGGCAATGAGCAGTTCTTC
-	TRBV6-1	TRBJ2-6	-	CASSNSGANVLTF	TGTGCCAGCTCGAACTCTGGGGCCAACGTCCTGACTTTC
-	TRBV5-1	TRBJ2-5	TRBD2	CASSLELAGSQETQYF	TGCGCCAGCAGCTTGGAACTAGCGGGATCCCAAGAGACCCAGTACTTC
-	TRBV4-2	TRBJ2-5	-	CASSQADSAQYF	TGTGCCAGCAGCCAAGCCGACTCTGCCCAGTACTTC
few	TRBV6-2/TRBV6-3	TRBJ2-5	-	CAGSYDQAPGQVRETQYF	TGTGCCGGCAGTTACGACCAAGCCCCGGGACAAGTGAGGGAGACCCAGTACTTC
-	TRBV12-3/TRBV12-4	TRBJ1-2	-	CASNTGTWENGYTF	TGTGCCAGTAATACCGGGACGTGGGAGAATGGCTACACCTTC
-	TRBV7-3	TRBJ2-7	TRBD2	CASSLQPAGVSYEQYF	TGTGCCAGCAGCCTCCAGCCAGCGGGAGTTTCCTACGAGCAGTACTTC
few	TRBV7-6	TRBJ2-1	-	CASSLFGTNEQFF	TGTGCCAGCAGCTTGTTTGGGACCAATGAGCAGTTCTTC
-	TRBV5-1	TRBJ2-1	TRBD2	CASSLEVGAGKQFF	TGCGCCAGCAGCTTGGAGGTAGGAGCGGGAAAGCAGTTCTTC
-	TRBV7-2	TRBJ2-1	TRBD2	CASSPPAGLAGGPLNEQFF	TGTGCCAGCAGCCCCCCCGCGGGGCTAGCGGGAGGGCCGTTGAATGAGCAGTTCTTC
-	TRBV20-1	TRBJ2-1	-	CSARVGGNEQFF	TGCAGTGCTAGAGTGGGCGGTAATGAGCAGTTCTTC
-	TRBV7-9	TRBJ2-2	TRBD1	CASTSGGGWTGELFF	TGTGCCAGCACCTCAGGGGGCGGTTGGACCGGGGAGCTGTTTTTT
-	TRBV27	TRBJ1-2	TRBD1	CASSFGGGGYTF	TGTGCCAGCAGTTTTGGAGGGGGCGGCTACACCTTC
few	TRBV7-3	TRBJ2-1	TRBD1	CASSSQPGTVYNEQFF	TGTGCCAGCAGCTCACAACCTGGGACAGTCTACAATGAGCAGTTCTTC
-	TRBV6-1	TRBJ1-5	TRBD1	CASRATGIDNQPQHF	TGTGCCAGCAGAGCGACAGGGATCGACAATCAGCCCCAGCATTTT
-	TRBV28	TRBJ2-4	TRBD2	CASQGAGGKNIQYF	TGTGCCAGCCAAGGGGCGGGGGGGAAAAACATTCAGTACTTC
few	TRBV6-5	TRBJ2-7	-	CASSYGTVFGNEQYF	TGTGCCAGCAGTTACGGCACAGTGTTTGGCAACGAGCAGTACTTC
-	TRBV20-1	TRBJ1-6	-	CSAREGLSNSPLHF	TGCAGTGCTAGAGAGGGATTATCTAATTCACCCCTCCACTTT
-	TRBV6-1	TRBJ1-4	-	CASSDWGRGEKLFF	TGTGCCAGCAGTGATTGGGGCAGGGGTGAAAAACTGTTTTTT
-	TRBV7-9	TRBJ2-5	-	CASSLDRIETQYF	TGTGCCAGCAGCTTAGACAGGATCGAGACCCAGTACTTC
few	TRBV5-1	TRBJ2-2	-	CASSSLSRANTGELFF	TGCGCCAGCAGCTCCCTGTCGCGGGCGAACACCGGGGAGCTGTTTTTT
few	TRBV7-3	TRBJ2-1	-	CASSQGTKRGNEQFF	TGTGCCAGCAGCCAAGGGACCAAGAGGGGGAATGAGCAGTTCTTC
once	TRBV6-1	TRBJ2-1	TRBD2	CASSAPGTSGEQFF	TGTGCCAGCAGTGCCCCCGGGACTAGCGGTGAGCAGTTCTTC